Following are 10 T cell receptor beta chains from one sample sequenced in a study of cytomegalovirus exposure and HLA in healthy donors. Primers: 60 Vbeta forward and 13 Jbeta reverse. Profiling relied on immunoSEQ multiplex PCR, and the TCRdb table lists in-frame clones only, not all of them. The sample comprises 150,000 to 200,000 clones, 82% of which are singletons, and about 0.78% rests with the top ten. Sequenced material: PBMCs. The receptors derive from a woman younger than 35 in good health and CMV-seronegative.

The CDR3 DNA reads TGTGCCAGCAGTTCCCGAGCGGGAGGGGGCTACGAGCAGTACTTC. It is translated as CASSSRAGGGYEQYF. The V call is TRBV27, the J call TRBJ2-7; 10 nucleotides align to TRBD2. Germline CDR1 MNHEY, CDR2 SMNVEV (reference sequence). There are 15 residues in the CDR3. J lost 3 bases, V lost 4 bases, and 6 bases had no gene match.

The chain couples TRBV18 to TRBJ2-2; 11 bases are shared with TRBD2. V was clipped by 4 bases and J by 1 base; unmatched bases: 5. The CDR3 is 17 residues long. Germline V lookup: CDR1 KGHSH, CDR2 LQKENI. CDR3 bases: TGTGCCAGCTCACGATCCGGACTAGCGGGGAACACCGGGGAGCTGTTTTTT. Translated: CASSRSGLAGNTGELFF.

This chain links TRBV25-1 with TRBJ2-3; possibly TRBD1 for D (5 bases). The CDR3 runs to 12 residues. V was shortened by 2 bases and J by 8 bases, with 8 bases between the two germline ends. Per the germline V gene, CDR1 is MGHDK and CDR2 is SYGVNS. CDR3 coding DNA: TGTGCCAGCAGTGAAGGGGCCTTTACGCAGTATTTT. Amino acid sequence: CASSEGAFTQYF.

This chain links TRBV21-1 with TRBJ1-2. TRBV21-1 is listed as a pseudogene. The CDR3 runs to 14 residues. The CDR3 coding sequence is TGTGCCAGCAGCAATGTTCAGGGAGGAGGAGGCTACACCTTC. It specifies CASSNVQGGGGYTF.

V usage is TRBV5-5 and J usage is TRBJ1-5, with D perhaps TRBD1 (5 bases). This CDR3 has 13 residues. CDR1 is SGHKS, CDR2 YYEKEE, per germline (reference sequence). V lost 4 bases and J 4 bases, leaving 9 bases between the germline ends. The DNA for the CDR3 is TGTGCCAGCAGCACAGGTTGGAATCAGCCCCAGCATTTT. Protein product: CASSTGWNQPQHF.

This chain connects TRBV6-5 to TRBJ1-1, with a possible D match to TRBD1 (5 bases). V was pared by 6 bases and J by 0 bases, with 14 bases between. CDR3 length: 15 amino acids. CDR1 is MNHEY and CDR2 is SVGAGI in the germline V gene. The CDR3 bases are TGTGCCAGCAGGGACAACAGGAATATGAACACTGAAGCTTTCTTT. It specifies CASRDNRNMNTEAFF.

V gene TRBV5-8 combines with J gene TRBJ2-3; a weak D match, TRBD2 (5 bases). The CDR3 runs 15 residues. The ends were cut back, 2 bases at V and 0 bases at J, with 10 bases in the middle. Germline lookup yields CDR1 SGHTS and CDR2 YDEGEE. CDR3 loop: CASSFSGSSTDTQYF. Here the CDR3 DNA reads TGTGCCAGCAGCTTCAGCGGTTCTAGCACAGATACGCAGTATTTT.

In DNA form, the CDR3 reads TGTGCCAGCAGCCAATTTGCCAGGGCCGGGGAGCTGTTTTTT. Translation gives CASSQFARAGELFF. This chain joins TRBV14 and TRBJ2-2, with a tentative D call TRBD1 (5 bases). The CDR3 runs 14 residues. With 2 bases removed from V and 6 bases from J, the gap between germline ends came to 10 bases. Germline V gene lookup returns CDR1 SGHDN and CDR2 FVKESK.

This rearrangement joins TRBV6-1 to TRBJ2-2, with a possible D match to TRBD2 (6 bases). CDR1 is MNHNS and CDR2 is SASEGT in the germline V gene. This CDR3 comprises 15 residues. Trimming left V 3 bases short and J 3 bases short, with 11 bases between. CDR3 DNA: TGTGCCAGCAGTGAGAGATGGGGGGACACCGGGGAGCTGTTTTTT. It codes for CASSERWGDTGELFF.

The chain joins TRBV6-6 to TRBJ2-3; TRBD2 aligns across 9 bases. Germline CDR1 MNHNY, CDR2 SVGAGI (reference sequence). This CDR3 spans 15 amino acids. J gave up 3 bases and V 2 bases, and 3 bases lay outside the gene matches. The CDR3 region is CASSYAGGLTDTQYF. The CDR3 bases are TGTGCCAGCAGTTACGCGGGGGGGTTAACAGATACGCAGTATTTT.